Shown below are 5 T cell receptor beta chains from a single sample sequenced in a study of tumor-infiltrating lymphocytes in primary liver carcinoma. Germline DNA was also extracted, and blood RNA was taken from unsorted whole blood. The template, roughly 550 ng total RNA, yielded TCR beta cDNA made with a constant-region primer. Nested multiplex PCR, run for three rounds with slightly modified ARM-PCR, yielded TCR beta libraries. The first two PCR rounds used TRBV1-TRBV30 forward primers with a C-beta reverse primer, 10 cycles each. TCRdb re-derived calls from the multiplex PCR reads in MiXCR, one entry per CDR3 protein. The repertoire holds 310,000 or so distinct CDR3 sequences, with approximately 58% as singletons. Sequencing used peripheral blood. The source of these receptors is a woman aged 25 to 39 with primary liver carcinoma and hepatitis B virus infection.

CDR3 coding DNA: TGCGCCAGCAGCCGGGACTATGGAACCTACAATGAGCAGTTCTTC. This codes for CASSRDYGTYNEQFF. The genes are TRBV4-1 and TRBJ2-1; 7 bases match TRBD2. CDR1 MGHRA and CDR2 YSYEKL come from the germline V gene. V lost 4 bases and J lost 2; bases outside the gene matches: 5. The CDR3 loop spans 15 amino acids.

Of note for this clonotype: A read error is likely, as this CDR3 ends without the conserved phenylalanine or tryptophan. The rearrangement links TRBV10-2 to TRBJ1-1; D remains ambiguous. This CDR3 contains 15 residues. CDR1 and CDR2 from the germline V gene are WSHSY and SAAADI. The CDR3 sequence: CSSSGFVAGNTEAFL. CDR3 DNA: TGCTCCAGCAGTGGATTCGTAGCGGGGAACACTGAAGCTTTCCTT.

With regard to this clonotype: A much larger clone sits a single nucleotide away, making a read error possible. The chain employs TRBV7-8 and TRBJ2-7; perhaps D is TRBD1 or TRBD2 (5 bases each). The germline CDR1 and CDR2 sequences are SGHVS and FQNEAQ. This CDR3 region has 14 residues. CDR3 amino acids: CANSLVGTPYEQYF. The CDR3 coding sequence is TGTGCCAACAGCTTAGTGGGGACCCCCTACGAGCAGTACTTC.

Points on this clonotype: The conserved closing phenylalanine or tryptophan is absent in this CDR3, likely reflecting a read error. The chain couples TRBV5-4 to TRBJ2-2; D call uncertain. The V end lost 1 base, the J end lost 6 bases, and 4 bases lay between the germline ends. Germline CDR1 SGHNT, CDR2 YYREEE (reference sequence). The CDR3 runs to 12 residues. The CDR3 DNA reads TGTGCCAGCAGCTTGAGACCCGGGGAGCTGTTTATT. Translation: CASSLRPGELFI.

CDR3 nucleotides: TGTGCCAGCGGGAGCGGGGATGAGCAGTTCTTC. Translated, it gives CASGSGDEQFF. The V gene is TRBV6-5, the J gene TRBJ2-1; TRBD2 aligns across 7 bases. CDR3 length: 11 amino acids. CDR1 MNHEY and CDR2 SVGAGI come from the germline V gene. Losses at the gene ends were 8 bases for V and 8 bases for J; bases not matched to a gene: 3.